This T cell receptor beta chain was obtained from a study of cytomegalovirus exposure and HLA in healthy donors. Remarks on this clone: The antigen is undetermined.

The CDR3 runs 15 residues. Germline V gives CDR1 SGHDT, CDR2 YYEEEE. V was pared by 4 bases and J by 2 bases, with 6 bases of the junction left unmatched. Findings and limits, study-wide: First-cohort TCR clusters were later found to tend to co-occur in the 120 or so validation repertoires. Both high specificity and high sensitivity reportedly marked the classifier's diagnosis of cytomegalovirus status. Cytomegalovirus association was listed for about 180 TCR beta chains.

Only in-frame clones appear in the TCRdb table, and some are missing; sequencing was by immunoSEQ multiplex PCR. The sample records some 140,000 clones, roughly nine tenths being singletons. Material for sequencing was PBMCs. The receptor's source is a man aged 18 to 29 in good health and CMV-seronegative. This chain uses TRBV5-6 with TRBJ2-7; 10 nucleotides align to TRBD2. CDR3 sequence (DNA): TGTGCCAGCAGCCTTCTAGCGGGAGTAACCTACGAGCAGTACTTC. Amino acids: CASSLLAGVTYEQYF.